This T cell receptor (beta chain) was recovered during a study of cytomegalovirus exposure and HLA in healthy donors (TCRdb year 2017). The study in broad terms: According to an earlier analysis of a few hundred of the donors, 150 million to 200 million T cells yielded 117 million unique TCR beta sequences and approximately 300 Gb of sequence data. Approximately 300 gigabases of sequencing data and tens of millions of unique TCR sequences were included in an early release covering about 700 HLA-typed donors. Of the roughly 430 genotyped donors, roughly 80% fell in the genetic ancestry cluster associated with self-reported Caucasian donors. The study was designed to test whether signatures of past pathogen exposure could be identified by cataloging public T cell receptors. The study profiled the T cell repertoires of hundreds of subjects by immunosequencing and related them to cytomegalovirus serostatus. Besides the first cohort of around 700 subjects, a separate validation cohort made up of over 100 different subjects was used. High-throughput TCR immunosequencing, statistical association of individual TCRs with disease status, and machine learning were combined to predict cytomegalovirus infection status. In a later analysis, previously published TCR beta repertoires from more than 500 donors were re-analyzed and high-resolution HLA genotyping was added so that TCR occurrence patterns could be studied. Rather than using new phenotypic data, the later analysis identified candidate immune exposures from TCR beta sequences and from how often those sequences occurred across donors. In an earlier analysis of roughly 540 of the donors, high-throughput TCR beta sequencing was used to judge whether each TCR beta V gene segment behaved as functional or pseudogenic. Donor age, sex, ethnicity and CMV serostatus were compiled alongside the repertoire data. Genome-wide SNP genotypes for about 65% of the 666 donors were used in a later genetic analysis, which treated that subset as a discovery cohort. Every repertoire in the discovery cohort had been generated on one and the same sequencing platform. HLA typing included class I and class II loci at four-digit resolution. The number of donors typed differed by locus, with roughly 629-640 for A, B, C, DRB1 and DQB1, around 520 for DQA1, 600 to 610 for DPA1, and approximately 470 for DPB1. Four to six DR-DQ haplotypes were handled as single units for association and clustering, since linkage in the cohort was strong. Among some 410 genotyped donors of the cohort, an average of roughly 240,000 unique TCR beta nucleotide sequences were sequenced per donor, around a sixth of them non-productive. What the authors observed across the whole study: In both the original and validation cohorts, the classifier was reported to diagnose cytomegalovirus status with high specificity and sensitivity. Compared with the 666-donor mean, donors in an Asian-associated ancestry cluster had fewer N-insertions in productive TCRs, according to a later genetic analysis. The study gave a list of roughly 150 TCR beta chains associated with cytomegalovirus. Most CMV-associated TCR beta chains appeared to be HLA-restricted in a later analysis, and the HLA associations seemed to be driven largely by CMV exposure. An earlier analysis of roughly 570 of the donors showed that most TCR beta V segments appeared in productive rearrangements either about 87% or about 30% of the time, which broadly matched IMGT annotations. The earlier analysis of almost 600 of the donors excluded around 17 rarely observed V segments, including chromosome 9 orphons, because counts were too low. In a later analysis, TCR association rates were found to vary across HLA loci, with the most associated TCRs seen for DRB1 alleles and the fewest for HLA-C alleles. A further reported finding was that TCR beta sequences accurately predicted the HLA-A and HLA-B alleles for most subjects in the first cohort. Several of the top co-occurrence clusters appeared to be linked to parvovirus B19, influenza, CMV and Epstein-Barr virus, according to a later analysis. The sequencing pipeline was judged likely to have produced a cluster of highly shared sequence variants as a technical artifact. Linkage disequilibrium might explain the correlated functional status among segregating V segments, but an unknown experimental factor could not be excluded. Compared with equally common non-associated chains, HLA-associated TCR beta chains in a later analysis were more clonally expanded and had lower generation probabilities. Presence/absence analyses assumed roughly uniform sequencing depth across donors, an assumption that may not hold. Strong co-occurrence of HLA alleles, especially DR and DQ, made assigning TCR associations to individual alleles difficult. It was suggested by the authors that the approach could potentially be generalized to other disease states and immunological phenotypes. This cohort had only TCR beta chains sequenced, and the lack of alpha or paired-chain data limited which features could be detected. Because HLA typing was missing for some donors at each locus, association tests included only the typed subset. In vitro tests confirmed that a few of the cytomegalovirus-associated TCR beta chains recognize cytomegalovirus antigens. In a later analysis, some 18,000 TCR beta sequences were associated with specific HLA alleles at a false discovery rate of 0.05. A later genetic analysis associated a missense DCLRE1C variant with V-gene and J-gene trimming of TCR beta chains, and an independent cohort replicated the association. Most TCR sequences were seen in very few donors, while some public TCRs were found in many individuals. The only immune exposure information available for the cohort was CMV serostatus.

Library preparation used the immunoSEQ multiplex PCR assay. A mixture of 60 forward primers for TCR Vbeta segments and 13 reverse primers for TCR Jbeta segments was used in the multiplex PCR. A multiplex PCR assay on genomic DNA amplified the CDR3 region of rearranged TCR beta genes. On the Illumina HiSeq System, the amplified TCR beta libraries were sequenced as 87-base-pair reads. Regarding the original processing steps: A later analysis counted tens of millions of unique TCR beta chains across the 670 or so repertoires, and around 9.9 million of these chains were shared by at least two donors. Raw reads were error-corrected and collapsed into unique sequences with a nearest-neighbor algorithm that merged closely related sequences to remove PCR and sequencing errors. V, D and J gene segments were assigned by aligning CDR3 sequences to IMGT reference sequences. For a sequence to be retained, at least a six-nucleotide match to both a V gene segment and a J gene segment was required. A rearrangement counted as productive if the CDR3 had no stop codons and remained in frame with V and J, and every other rearrangement counted as non-productive. CDR3 was defined by IMGT convention, running from the second conserved V-encoded cysteine to the conserved J-encoded phenylalanine. The earlier analysis of fewer than 750 of the donors excluded sequences that lacked an unambiguous match to a single V gene segment. An earlier analysis of about 590 of the donors classified V segments as functional when productive rearrangements were above 56.7% and as segregating when the standard deviation between donors was above 5%. To diagnose cytomegalovirus status from the catalog of TCR beta chain sequences, a statistical classification framework was built. V and J gene assignment, in a later analysis, came from comparing TCR nucleotide sequences with IMGT/GENE-DB human TR gene sequences. The TCRdist pipeline was used in a later analysis to assign CDR3 sequences and most-parsimonious VDJ recombination scenarios. In a later analysis, each TCR beta chain was defined by its CDR3 amino acid sequence together with its V-gene family, and reads lacking a unique V-gene family were excluded. As a way to deal with suspected cross-contamination and a sequencing artifact, a later analysis dropped roughly 600 nucleotide sequences that were highly shared and had low generation probability. A later analysis calculated a clonal expansion index for each public chain from normalized within-repertoire ranks of inferred template counts. In a later analysis, generation probabilities were computed with a VDJ recombination model fitted to out-of-frame rearrangements, and the resulting probabilities were checked against IGoR. In a later analysis, hypergeometric tests were used to score TCR-TCR, TCR-HLA and TCR-CMV co-occurrence, with a repertoire-size bias correction applied to TCR pairs. False discovery rates were estimated in a later analysis by permuting HLA or CMV assignments 20 times. In a later analysis, co-occurring TCRs were grouped using DBSCAN, and TCRdist sequence similarity was added for clustering within HLA-allele-positive subsets. Repertoires with fewer than 30,000 or more than 120,000 public chains, plus five repertoires with anomalous nucleotide sharing, were excluded from co-occurrence clustering. TCRdb's version of the immuneACCESS table is confined to in-frame rearrangements and falls short of the full clone set. An unresolved V gene accounts for under half of the shortfall where checked; the remainder is of unknown origin. That table supplies the V and J calls and clone size; D and trimming were determined from the DNA. For this sample the table gives roughly 100,000 clones, of which about 12% were detected only once. Around 16% of the sample belongs to the ten largest clones.

In total, approximately 700 healthy bone marrow donors made up the cohort. All cohort members were sampled while nominally healthy, although unrecorded immune exposures were likely present. The donor was CMV seropositive and was included in the group of 250 to 300 seropositive cohort members. A peripheral blood sample was provided by each donor, and peripheral blood mononuclear cells were used for TCR beta sequencing. The Qiagen DNeasy Blood Extraction Kit was used to extract genomic DNA from the blood cell samples. With respect to this clone: Its antigen is still unknown. This CDR3 fails to terminate in the conserved phenylalanine or tryptophan, so it likely reflects a read error.

What was sequenced was PBMCs. The clonotype originates from a man aged 35-49 years in good health and CMV-seropositive.

The nucleotide sequence reads TGTGCCAGCAGCTTAGCTTTCGCCGACTATGGCTACACCGTC. It specifies CASSLAFADYGYTV. The V and J segments used are TRBV7-9 and TRBJ1-2; a confident D gene designation cannot be given. The V and J ends are trimmed by 0 bases and 3 bases, leaving 8 bases between them. The CDR3 extends over 14 residues, inclusive of both ends. Only CDR3 DNA remains: 42 bases, in frame from the first base. In the germline V gene (reference sequence), CDR1 corresponds to SEHNR and CDR2 to FQNEAQ.